A selection of T cell receptor beta chains follows, all from one sample in a study of T-cell reconstitution after alpha-beta-depleted transplantation in children. TCRdb reprocessed the PCR reads via MiXCR and lists one record per CDR3 protein. The profile shows almost 400,000 distinct CDR3 sequences, about a fifth of them singletons. The material was PBMCs from the stem cell graft donor, obtained from the stem cell graft. The receptors were sampled from a human donor who donated a stem cell graft to a child with acute myeloid leukemia. CDR3s include the opening cysteine and the closing phenylalanine or tryptophan. D genes are given only for firm matches. Clone sizes are given selectively: once, few, many, or a class where the clone is expanded.

TGTGCCAGCAGTTTGGCAGGCAGGGATGATCGGTTCTTC,CASSLAGRDDRFF,NA,few,TRBV12-3/TRBV12-4,TRBJ2-1,13
TGCAGCGGAGGACAGGGGGTGTACGAGCAGTACTTC,CSGGQGVYEQYF,TRBD1,few,TRBV29-1,TRBJ2-7,12
TGTGCCAGCAGCTTAGTTGCACCTCATAGCGCTTACACCGGGGAGCTGTTTTTT,CASSLVAPHSAYTGELFF,NA,many,TRBV7-6,TRBJ2-2,18
TGCAGCGTTGCGGGAGTAGGGACCTACGAGCAGTACTTC,CSVAGVGTYEQYF,NA,many,TRBV29-1,TRBJ2-7,13
TGTGCCAGCAGCTCCGGGACTAGCCTCTACGAGCAGTACTTC,CASSSGTSLYEQYF,TRBD2,NA,TRBV7-2,TRBJ2-7,14
TGTGCCAGCAGTTATGACAGAGACTACGAGCAGTACTTC,CASSYDRDYEQYF,NA,many,TRBV6-5,TRBJ2-7,13
TGCGCCAGCAGCTTGGCTAGCGGGAGTCAAGAGACCCAGTACTTC,CASSLASGSQETQYF,TRBD2,many,TRBV5-1,TRBJ2-5,15
TGTGCCATCAAGTTCTCTGGAAACACCATATATTTT,CAIKFSGNTIYF,NA,NA,TRBV10-3,TRBJ1-3,12
TGTGCCACCAGCCTAAGCGGGGGGGGACGGAATCAGCCCCAGCATTTT,CATSLSGGGRNQPQHF,NA,few,TRBV24-1,TRBJ1-5,16
TGTGCCATCAGTGAAAGGAATTCGGACTCGGAGAGCTTC,CAISERNSDSESF,NA,NA,TRBV10-3,TRBJ2-7,13
TGCGCCAGCAGCCAAGGGACAGGGGCCCTGAATGAGCAGTTCTTC,CASSQGTGALNEQFF,TRBD1,NA,TRBV4-3,TRBJ2-1,15
TGCAGTGCTAGAGACCTACCCACTAGTTACGAGCAGTACTTC,CSARDLPTSYEQYF,NA,few,TRBV20-1,TRBJ2-7,14
TGTGCCACCAGTACCGGTCGAGGTGAGCAGTTCTTC,CATSTGRGEQFF,NA,few,TRBV24-1,TRBJ2-1,12
TGTGCCAGCAGCCCTAAGGGAGGGGCATCGACAGATACGCAGTATTTT,CASSPKGGASTDTQYF,TRBD2,few,TRBV5-5,TRBJ2-3,16
TGTGCCATCAGGGGTACTAGCGGGGTCTCCTACAATGAGCAGTTCTTC,CAIRGTSGVSYNEQFF,TRBD2,few,TRBV10-3,TRBJ2-1,16
TGCAGTGCTAGAGTTGAGATACAAGAGACCCAGTACTTC,CSARVEIQETQYF,NA,NA,TRBV20-1,TRBJ2-5,13
TGTGCCATCAGTGAGTCGAAGTCGCTGGCGGGAGGGCCTGCGGAGGATGAGCAGTTCTTC,CAISESKSLAGGPAEDEQFF,TRBD2,NA,TRBV10-3,TRBJ2-1,20
TGTGCCAGCAACCCTCAGGGAGCCCTTTACAATGAGCAGTTCTTC,CASNPQGALYNEQFF,NA,NA,TRBV28,TRBJ2-1,15
TGTGCCAGCAGTTTGACGGCGTATGGCTACACCTTC,CASSLTAYGYTF,NA,NA,TRBV12-3/TRBV12-4,TRBJ1-2,12
TGCGCCAGCAGCTTGGGGACAGTCCAAGAGACCCAGTACTTC,CASSLGTVQETQYF,NA,NA,TRBV5-1,TRBJ2-5,14
TGTGCCAGCAGTTATGGCCTCAGGTTGGAAGCGGAACCATACAATGAGCAGTTCTTC,CASSYGLRLEAEPYNEQFF,NA,NA,TRBV6-2/TRBV6-3,TRBJ2-1,19
TGCAGCGTTGGGCAACCTGGGACTAGCGGGAGAGGAAGCTACGAGCAGTACTTC,CSVGQPGTSGRGSYEQYF,TRBD2,NA,TRBV29-1,TRBJ2-7,18
TGCGCCAGCAGCTTGGTCCTAGCGCAACTTTCCTACAATGAGCAGTTCTTC,CASSLVLAQLSYNEQFF,NA,few,TRBV5-1,TRBJ2-1,17
TGTGCCAGCAGTTACTCCCCGGACAGAAACACTGAAGCTTTCTTT,CASSYSPDRNTEAFF,NA,NA,TRBV6-6,TRBJ1-1,15
TGTGCCAGCAGCGTAGATCCAGCGATGAACAATGAGCAGTTCTTC,CASSVDPAMNNEQFF,NA,few,TRBV9,TRBJ2-1,15
TGCAGCGTTTCCCCTGGGGCCCGCACAGATACGCAGTATTTT,CSVSPGARTDTQYF,NA,many,TRBV29-1,TRBJ2-3,14
TGCAGTGCTAAGGGACCGGCCCAAGCTGAAGCTTTCTTT,CSAKGPAQAEAFF,NA,many,TRBV20-1,TRBJ1-1,13
TGTGCCACCAGCAGGCCAGGGGCAGACAATGAGCAGTTCTTC,CATSRPGADNEQFF,NA,few,TRBV15,TRBJ2-1,14